Reported below is one T cell receptor beta chain. Its antigen is not identified. This CDR3 spans 15 amino acids. CDR1 is SNHLY, CDR2 FYNNEI, per germline. Losses at the gene ends were 3 bases for V and 4 bases for J; bases not matched to a gene: 6. T cells were sequenced at a targeted depth of 1 in 200,000 to 1 in 1 million. The data were produced by immunoSEQ multiplex PCR, yet TCRdb's version contains in-frame clones alone and is incomplete. The sample includes about 130,000 clones, around 80% of them seen just once. These data originate in a study of cytotoxic CD8 clonotypes in ibrutinib-treated CLL. Study at large: Mean values per sample were 260,000 or so productive templates and 94,082 productive rearrangements.

General study results and limits: Clonality rose at ibrutinib response and fell back toward baseline at progression.

From cryopreserved PBMCs came 2 to 2.5 micrograms of genomic DNA used for TCR beta libraries. This chain uses TRBV2 with TRBJ1-2, with 9 bases identical to TRBD1. The sequence was obtained from a human donor with chronic lymphocytic leukemia. The source material was PBMCs, sampled after 24 months of ibrutinib treatment. The CDR3 loop is CASSERDRVAYGYTF. The DNA of the CDR3 is TGTGCCAGCAGTGAGAGGGACAGGGTGGCCTATGGCTACACCTTC.